Below, 26 T cell receptor beta chains from the same sample are listed, as sequenced in a study of T cell responses to AZD1222 COVID-19 vaccine (dated by TCRdb to the early 2020s). The time point label on this specimen signifies: baseline before first vaccination. Receptor libraries were prepared by the immunoSEQ multiplex PCR assay. Entries here come from immuneACCESS through TCRdb and include only in-frame sequences with V and J called. Some clones fail to appear in such tables; in the studies checked, an unresolved V gene covers under half of the shortfall, and the cause of the remainder is unknown. For this sample there are around 80,000 clones; approximately 91% appear just once. Of the sample, about 11% falls within the top ten clones. This specimen consisted of peripheral blood, obtained on day 0 of AZD1222 vaccination. These receptor sequences come from an adult in good health.

The V call is TRBV19, the J call TRBJ1-2; 8 bases agree with TRBD1. The CDR3 sequence is 13 residues long. Germline V gene lookup returns CDR1 LNHDA and CDR2 SQIVND (reference sequence). Trimming cost V 5 bases and J 8 bases; bases outside gene matches: 7. Here the CDR3 DNA reads TGTGCCAGTAGTCAGGGGGCAGGGTACGGCTACACCTTC. Its translation is CASSQGAGYGYTF.

This chain connects TRBV5-5 to TRBJ1-3; perhaps TRBD1 as D (6 bases). The CDR3 contains 15 residues. Trimming stripped 0 bases from V and 4 bases from J, with 11 bases between. From germline, CDR1 is SGHKS and CDR2 YYEKEE (reference sequence). The CDR3 coding sequence is TGTGCCAGCAGCTTGGCCGGTGGGGGCGGAAACACCATATATTTT. Translation: CASSLAGGGGNTIYF.

The V call is TRBV2, the J call TRBJ1-5; D remains ambiguous. Trimming removed 4 bases from V and 0 bases from J, with 7 bases in between. This CDR3 contains 14 residues. CDR1 SNHLY and CDR2 FYNNEI come from the germline V gene. The CDR3 reads CASSGPNSNQPQHF. CDR3 nucleotide sequence: TGTGCCAGCAGTGGCCCTAATAGCAATCAGCCCCAGCATTTT.

This chain links TRBV5-1 with TRBJ2-5, with D tentatively TRBD1 or TRBD2 (7 bases each). Trimming cost V 3 bases and J 4 bases, with 19 bases left between them. Germline values: CDR1 SGHRS, CDR2 YFSETQ. This CDR3 contains 16 residues. CDR3 sequence (DNA): TGCGCCAGCAGCTGGAATGGACTAGGGGGCGGAGAGACCCAGTACTTC. Protein product: CASSWNGLGGGETQYF.

The V and J genes are TRBV2 and TRBJ2-1, with D perhaps matching TRBD1 (6 bases). Germline V gene data show CDR1 as SNHLY and CDR2 as FYNNEI. V was clipped by 6 bases and J by 8 bases, with 14 bases between them. The CDR3 covers 13 residues. Here the CDR3 reads CASSGTQGDEQFF. The CDR3 DNA reads TGTGCCAGCAGCGGAACACAGGGCGATGAGCAGTTCTTC.

The J gene is TRBJ1-2, the V gene TRBV4-1; D uncertain. The CDR3 consists of 13 residues. CDR1 and CDR2 (germline): MGHRA, YSYEKL. V was cut by 4 bases and J by 5 bases, with 11 bases left in between. The CDR3 sequence: CASSPRTEYGYTF. CDR3 DNA: TGCGCCAGCAGCCCCCGGACGGAATATGGCTACACCTTC.

The rearrangement links TRBV27 to TRBJ2-7; D perhaps matches TRBD1 (6 bases). Germline assignment: CDR1 MNHEY and CDR2 SMNVEV (reference sequence). The V end was cut by 0 bases, the J end by 3 bases, with 12 bases between. The length of the CDR3 is 15 residues. CDR3 sequence reads: CASSLSPRGGYEQYF. CDR3 nucleotide sequence: TGTGCCAGCAGTTTATCCCCCAGGGGCGGCTACGAGCAGTACTTC.

The chain has TRBV9 and TRBJ2-7; weak D call: TRBD1 (5 bases). This CDR3 contains 16 residues. V was pared by 3 bases and J by 0 bases, with 16 bases between. Germline lookup yields CDR1 SGDLS and CDR2 YYNGEE. The DNA of the CDR3 is TGTGCCAGCAGCGACGGCGGAAGGGGTTTCTCCTACGAGCAGTACTTC. Protein: CASSDGGRGFSYEQYF.

The rearrangement links TRBV2 to TRBJ1-3; D uncertain. V was pared by 0 bases and J by 0 bases, with 6 bases between. The CDR3 runs to 15 residues. The germline gives CDR1 SNHLY, CDR2 FYNNEI. The CDR3 nucleotides read TGTGCCAGCAGTGAAGCGGTTTTCTCTGGAAACACCATATATTTT. Protein product: CASSEAVFSGNTIYF.

The gene calls are TRBV6-5 and TRBJ1-2; D is unclear. The CDR3 length is 11 residues. Between the trimmed V and J ends, which lost 6 bases and 5 bases, there was a span of 7 bases. The germline CDR1 and CDR2 sequences are MNHEY and SVGAGI. CDR3 nucleotides: TGTGCCAGCAGCCATTCTTATGGCTACACCTTC. Amino acids: CASSHSYGYTF.

CDR3 protein: CASSLGLAGDYEQYF. CDR3 nucleotides: TGTGCCAGTAGTCTAGGACTAGCGGGAGACTACGAGCAGTACTTC. The chain combines TRBV19 with TRBJ2-7; TRBD2 matches 13 bases. This CDR3 spans 15 amino acids. Germline-derived CDR1 and CDR2 are LNHDA and SQIVND (reference sequence). The V and J ends lost 5 bases and 3 bases, in that order; junction bases with no gene match: 4.

The V call is TRBV4-1, the J call TRBJ1-1; D might be TRBD1 (6 bases). The germline V and J ends were trimmed by 1 base and 5 bases, with 17 bases remaining between them. This CDR3 has 16 residues. Per germline, CDR1 MGHRA and CDR2 YSYEKL. CDR3 DNA sequence: TGCGCCAGCAGCCAAGTCAGGGGCAGGGGCAAGACTGAAGCTTTCTTT. Residues: CASSQVRGRGKTEAFF.

The rearrangement uses TRBV29-1 and TRBJ2-3; 7 bases map to TRBD2. V was clipped by 4 bases and J by 3 bases; unmatched bases: 13. CDR1 is SQVTM, CDR2 ANQGSEA, per germline. This CDR3 comprises 16 residues. CDR3 sequence reads: CSVGSRSKRGTDTQYF. The CDR3 DNA is TGCAGCGTTGGGTCTCGCAGTAAGCGGGGAACAGATACGCAGTATTTT.

The rearrangement uses TRBV3-1 (or the pseudogene TRBV3-2) and TRBJ1-4; D possibly corresponds to TRBD1 (5 bases). This CDR3 has 14 amino acids. Germline CDR1 LGHDT, CDR2 YNNKEL (reference sequence). With 1 base removed from V and 4 bases from J, the gap between germline ends came to 7 bases. The CDR3 nucleotides read TGTGCCAGCAGCCAAGTCGGGGGTAATGAAAAACTGTTTTTT. Amino acid sequence: CASSQVGGNEKLFF.

The V gene is TRBV7-2, the J gene TRBJ1-1; perhaps TRBD1 as D (5 bases). The CDR3 length is 12 residues. Deletions cut 4 bases from V and 6 bases from J, with 9 bases between. CDR1 is SGHTA, CDR2 FQGNSA, per germline. DNA of the CDR3: TGTGCCAGCAGCTGGGGCCAGGCTGAAGCTTTCTTT. This translates into CASSWGQAEAFF.

The genes are TRBV10-3 and TRBJ1-1, with D maybe TRBD1 (6 bases). The CDR3 has 15 amino acids. CDR1 is ENHRY and CDR2 is SYGVKD in the germline V gene. The V and J ends lost 2 bases and 8 bases respectively, with 18 bases between them. The CDR3 here is CAISEPWASTGEAFF. CDR3 DNA sequence: TGTGCCATCAGTGAGCCTTGGGCTTCGACAGGAGAAGCTTTCTTT.

The count of this clone is one. This sequence joins TRBV20-1 and TRBJ2-3, with D possibly matching TRBD2 (5 bases). Germline-derived CDR1 and CDR2 are DFQATT and SNEGSKA (reference sequence). The CDR3 sequence is 15 residues long. Trimming removed 3 bases at V and 5 bases at J, with 18 bases between. CDR3 sequence reads: CSASGSRGSEDTQYF. DNA for the CDR3: TGCAGTGCTAGTGGGTCCAGAGGGTCCGAAGATACGCAGTATTTT.

The chain uses TRBV5-1 and TRBJ1-1, with D perhaps TRBD1 (6 bases). V lost 0 bases, J lost 3 bases, and 15 bases lay in between. This CDR3 region has 16 residues. Germline values: CDR1 SGHRS, CDR2 YFSETQ. DNA of the CDR3: TGCGCCAGCAGCTTGGCTGGTGGGAGGGGGTACACTGAAGCTTTCTTT. Translated: CASSLAGGRGYTEAFF.

The chain carries TRBV7-8 and TRBJ1-1; 8 bases align to TRBD1. The V segment lost 5 bases and the J segment 5 bases; nucleotides outside the gene matches: 10. The length of the CDR3 is 15 residues. CDR1 is SGHVS, CDR2 FQNEAQ, per germline. This CDR3 reads CASSPKTGEWTEAFF. The CDR3 DNA reads TGTGCCAGCAGCCCGAAGACAGGGGAGTGGACTGAAGCTTTCTTT.

J is TRBJ2-5 and V is TRBV6-5, with D perhaps assigned TRBD1 or TRBD2 (7 bases each). The germline V and J ends were trimmed by 2 bases and 4 bases, with 17 bases remaining between them. The germline gives CDR1 MNHEY, CDR2 SVGAGI. This CDR3 is built from 16 residues. The CDR3 nucleotides read TGTGCCAGCAGTTACCCTGGGGGGGACAGAAGAGAGACCCAGTACTTC. It is translated as CASSYPGGDRRETQYF.

The V gene is TRBV19, the J gene TRBJ2-5; D not certain. V gave up 8 bases and J gave up 3 bases, with 13 bases separating them. This CDR3 spans 13 amino acids. Germline V lookup: CDR1 LNHDA, CDR2 SQIVND (reference sequence). The CDR3 nucleotides read TGTGCCAGTCGTGCCCAAGGGAAAGAGACCCAGTACTTC. It translates to CASRAQGKETQYF.

The V and J genes are TRBV5-4 and TRBJ2-5; D gene ambiguous. This CDR3 has 13 amino acids. Looked up from germline, CDR1 is SGHNT and CDR2 is YYREEE (reference sequence). The germline V and J ends were trimmed by 2 bases and 5 bases, with 10 bases remaining between them. This chain's CDR3 is CASSFFSRETQYF. The CDR3 bases are TGTGCCAGCAGCTTCTTCAGCCGGGAGACCCAGTACTTC.

CDR3 DNA: TGTGCCAGCAGTGAACAGGGGGCGACCGGGACTAGCGGGATAAATGAGCAGTTCTTC. Encoded protein: CASSEQGATGTSGINEQFF. This chain uses TRBV2 with TRBJ2-1; TRBD2 matches 13 bases. The CDR3 length is 19 residues. In germline, CDR1 is SNHLY, CDR2 FYNNEI. V was pared by 2 bases and J by 7 bases, with 14 bases of the junction left unmatched.

The rearrangement uses TRBV27 and TRBJ1-6; the match to TRBD1 covers 7 bases. Losses at the gene ends were 2 bases for V and 3 bases for J; bases not matched to a gene: 7. Germline CDR1 is MNHEY and CDR2 is SMNVEV (reference sequence). This CDR3 is 17 amino acids long. The CDR3 nucleotides read TGTGCCAGCAGTTTAACCAGACAGGGAGTCTATAATTCACCCCTCCACTTT. Translated, it gives CASSLTRQGVYNSPLHF.

The V and J genes are TRBV12-3 or TRBV12-4 and TRBJ1-1; D gene uncertain. This CDR3 contains 12 residues. Trimming shortened V by 3 bases and J by 5 bases, and 7 bases separated the two germline ends. CDR3 sequence (DNA): TGTGCCAGCAGTTTCGACCAGACTGAAGCTTTCTTT. Protein: CASSFDQTEAFF.

This chain links TRBV7-3 with TRBJ1-6; D is unresolved. The CDR3 loop spans 14 amino acids. Trimming left V 2 bases short and J 7 bases short, with 9 bases between. In germline, CDR1 is SGHTA, CDR2 FQGTGA. The CDR3 nucleotides are TGTGCCAGCAGCTTAGGACCTGGGAATTCACCCCTCCACTTT. Residues: CASSLGPGNSPLHF.